The TCR beta chain under discussion was sequenced for a study of shared clonotypes between healthy human individuals. Some clones are missing from TCRdb's copy, which holds only in-frame ones; the method was immunoSEQ multiplex PCR. Here the sample spans 500,000 to 550,000 clones, approximately 95% being singletons. Looked up from germline, CDR1 is ENHRY and CDR2 is SYGVKD. Trimming stripped 4 bases from V and 3 bases from J, with 9 bases between. The CDR3 is 13 residues long. V is TRBV10-3 and J is TRBJ2-5; D is unclear. The receptor's source is a woman aged 25 to 39 in good health. Sequences were obtained from naive CD4+ T cells sorted from blood. Stated subset: CD45RA+ positively selected. CDR3 protein: CAISAGSEETQYF. The CDR3 DNA reads TGTGCCATCAGTGCGGGCAGTGAAGAGACCCAGTACTTC.